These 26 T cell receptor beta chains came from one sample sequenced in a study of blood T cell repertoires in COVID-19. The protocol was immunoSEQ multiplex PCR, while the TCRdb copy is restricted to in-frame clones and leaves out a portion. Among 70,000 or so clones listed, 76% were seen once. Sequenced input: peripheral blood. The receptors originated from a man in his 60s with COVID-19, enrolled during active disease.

The CDR3 protein is CSVVVVQGPPYEQYF. The DNA for the CDR3 is TGCAGCGTTGTAGTGGTACAGGGGCCACCCTACGAGCAGTACTTC. This chain links TRBV29-1 with TRBJ2-7; 7 nucleotides agree with TRBD1. This CDR3 is built from 15 residues. Germline V gene data show CDR1 as SQVTM and CDR2 as ANQGSEA. The ends lost 4 bases at V and 2 bases at J; junction bases unmatched: 11.

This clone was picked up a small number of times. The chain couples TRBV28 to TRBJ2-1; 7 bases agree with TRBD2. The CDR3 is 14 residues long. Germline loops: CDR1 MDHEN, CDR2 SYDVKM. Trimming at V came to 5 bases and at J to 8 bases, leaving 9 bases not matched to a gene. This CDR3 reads CASSLAGVSDEQFF. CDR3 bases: TGTGCCAGCAGTCTGGCGGGGGTTAGCGATGAGCAGTTCTTC.

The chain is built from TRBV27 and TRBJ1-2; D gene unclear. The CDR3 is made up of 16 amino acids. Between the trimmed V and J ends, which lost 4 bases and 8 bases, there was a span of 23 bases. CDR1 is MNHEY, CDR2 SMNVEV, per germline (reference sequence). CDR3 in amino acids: CASSSYSTRNLGGYTF. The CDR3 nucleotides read TGTGCCAGCAGTTCATACTCCACGCGGAACCTCGGGGGCTACACCTTC.

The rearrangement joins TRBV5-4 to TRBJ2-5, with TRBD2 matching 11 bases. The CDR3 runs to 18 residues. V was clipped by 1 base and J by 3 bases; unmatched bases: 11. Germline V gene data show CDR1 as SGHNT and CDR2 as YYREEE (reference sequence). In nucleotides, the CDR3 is TGTGCCAGCAGCTTGCCCTCAGCCTTAGCGGGGGGGGAAGAGACCCAGTACTTC. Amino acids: CASSLPSALAGGEETQYF.

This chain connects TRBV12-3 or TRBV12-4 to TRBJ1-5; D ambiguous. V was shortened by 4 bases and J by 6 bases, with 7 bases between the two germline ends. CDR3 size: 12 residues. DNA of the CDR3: TGTGCCAGCAGTTCTTTTTTTCAGCCCCAGCATTTT. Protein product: CASSSFFQPQHF.

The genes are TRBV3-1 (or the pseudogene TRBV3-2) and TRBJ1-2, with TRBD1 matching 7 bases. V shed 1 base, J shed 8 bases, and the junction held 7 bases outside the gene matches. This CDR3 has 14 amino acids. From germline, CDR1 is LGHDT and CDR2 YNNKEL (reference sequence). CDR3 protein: CASSQVDRAVGYTF. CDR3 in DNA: TGTGCCAGCAGCCAAGTCGACAGGGCGGTAGGCTACACCTTC.

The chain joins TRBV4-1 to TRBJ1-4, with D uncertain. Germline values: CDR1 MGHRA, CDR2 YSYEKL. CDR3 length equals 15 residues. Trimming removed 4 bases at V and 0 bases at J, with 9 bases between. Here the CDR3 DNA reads TGCGCCAGCAGCCGCTACAGTGCAACTAATGAAAAACTGTTTTTT. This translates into CASSRYSATNEKLFF.

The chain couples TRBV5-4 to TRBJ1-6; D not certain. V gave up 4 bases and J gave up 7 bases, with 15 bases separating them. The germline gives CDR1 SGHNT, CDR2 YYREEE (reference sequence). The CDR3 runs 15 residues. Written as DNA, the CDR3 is TGTGCCAGCAGCCGGGGTCGAGCATTGAATTCACCCCTCCACTTT. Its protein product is CASSRGRALNSPLHF.

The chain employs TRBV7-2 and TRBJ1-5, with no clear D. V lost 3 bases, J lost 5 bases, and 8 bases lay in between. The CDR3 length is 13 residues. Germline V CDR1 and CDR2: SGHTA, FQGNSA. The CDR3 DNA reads TGTGCCAGCAGCTTTGCAGAAGATCAGCCCCAGCATTTT. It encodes CASSFAEDQPQHF.

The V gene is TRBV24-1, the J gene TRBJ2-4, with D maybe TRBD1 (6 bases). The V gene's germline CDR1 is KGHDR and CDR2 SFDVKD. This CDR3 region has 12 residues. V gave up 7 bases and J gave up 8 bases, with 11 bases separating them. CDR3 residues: CATSDRMDIQYF. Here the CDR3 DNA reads TGTGCCACCAGCGACAGGATGGACATTCAGTACTTC.

The CDR3 DNA reads TGTGCCAGCAGCGTAGCTGGAGGCAGCTCCTACGAGCAGTACTTC. Protein product: CASSVAGGSSYEQYF. This chain uses TRBV9 with TRBJ2-7, with a possible D match to TRBD2 (5 bases). The CDR3 has 15 residues. The V and J ends lost 0 bases and 0 bases respectively, with 10 bases between them. CDR1 and CDR2 from the germline V gene are SGDLS and YYNGEE.

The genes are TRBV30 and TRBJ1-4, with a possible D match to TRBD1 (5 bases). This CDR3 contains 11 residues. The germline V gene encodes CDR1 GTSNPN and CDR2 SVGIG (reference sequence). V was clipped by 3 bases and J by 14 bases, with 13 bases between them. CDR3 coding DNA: TGTGCCTGGAGCCGATTACAGGCGCTGTTTTTT. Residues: CAWSRLQALFF.

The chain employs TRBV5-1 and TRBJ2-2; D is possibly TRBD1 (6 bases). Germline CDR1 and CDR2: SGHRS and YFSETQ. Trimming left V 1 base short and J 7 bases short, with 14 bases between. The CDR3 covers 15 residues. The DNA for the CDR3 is TGCGCCAGCAGCTTGTCAGGGGATAATCGCGGGGAGCTGTTTTTT. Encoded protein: CASSLSGDNRGELFF. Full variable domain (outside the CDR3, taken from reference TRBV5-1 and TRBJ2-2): KAGVTQTPRYLIKTRGQQVTLSCSPISGHRSVSWYQQTPGQGLQFLFEYFSETQRNKGNFPGRFSGRQFSNSRSEMNVSTLELGDSALYLCASSLSGDNRGELFFGEGSRLTVL.

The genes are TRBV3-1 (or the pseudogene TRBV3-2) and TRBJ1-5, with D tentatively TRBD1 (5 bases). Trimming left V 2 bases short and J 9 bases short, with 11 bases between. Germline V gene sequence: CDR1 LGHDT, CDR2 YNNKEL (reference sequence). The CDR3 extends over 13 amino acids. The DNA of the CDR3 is TGTGCCAGCAGCCAATCGCCGGACACGCCCCAGCATTTT. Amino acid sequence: CASSQSPDTPQHF.

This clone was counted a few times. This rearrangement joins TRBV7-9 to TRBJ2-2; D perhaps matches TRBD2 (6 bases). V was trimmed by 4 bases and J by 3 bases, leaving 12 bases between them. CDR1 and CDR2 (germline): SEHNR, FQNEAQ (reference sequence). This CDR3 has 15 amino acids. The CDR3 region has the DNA TGTGCCAGCAGCTCCGGGACTGAACACACCGGGGAGCTGTTTTTT. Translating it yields CASSSGTEHTGELFF. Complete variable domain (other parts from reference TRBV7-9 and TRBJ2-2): DTGVSQNPRHKITKRGQNVTFRCDPISEHNRLYWYRQTLGQGPEFLTYFQNEAQLEKSRLLSDRFSAERPKGSFSTLEIQRTEQGDSAMYLCASSSGTEHTGELFFGEGSRLTVL.

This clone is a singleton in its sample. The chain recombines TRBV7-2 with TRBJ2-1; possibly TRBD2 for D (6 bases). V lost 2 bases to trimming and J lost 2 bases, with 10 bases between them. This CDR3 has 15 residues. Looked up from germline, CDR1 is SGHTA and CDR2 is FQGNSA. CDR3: CASSLISGAYNEQFF. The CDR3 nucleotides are TGTGCCAGCAGCTTAATCTCGGGAGCCTACAATGAGCAGTTCTTC. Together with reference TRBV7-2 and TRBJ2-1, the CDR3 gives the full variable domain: GAGVSQSPSNKVTEKGKDVELRCDPISGHTALYWYRQSLGQGLEFLIYFQGNSAPDKSGLPSDRFSAERTGGSVSTLTIQRTQQEDSAVYLCASSLISGAYNEQFFGPGTRLTVL.

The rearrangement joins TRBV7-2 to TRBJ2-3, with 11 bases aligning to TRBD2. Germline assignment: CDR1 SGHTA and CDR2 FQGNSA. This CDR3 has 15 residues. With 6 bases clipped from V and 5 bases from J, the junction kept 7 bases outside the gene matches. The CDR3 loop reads CASRIAGGPGDTQYF. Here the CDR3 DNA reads TGTGCCAGCAGAATAGCGGGAGGGCCGGGAGATACGCAGTATTTT.

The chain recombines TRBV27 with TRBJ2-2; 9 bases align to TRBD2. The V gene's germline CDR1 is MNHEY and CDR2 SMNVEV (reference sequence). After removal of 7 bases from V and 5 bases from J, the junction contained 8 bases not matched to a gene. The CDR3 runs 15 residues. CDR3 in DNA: TGTGCCAGCATTTCCCAGACTAGCGGTACCGGGGAGCTGTTTTTT. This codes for CASISQTSGTGELFF.

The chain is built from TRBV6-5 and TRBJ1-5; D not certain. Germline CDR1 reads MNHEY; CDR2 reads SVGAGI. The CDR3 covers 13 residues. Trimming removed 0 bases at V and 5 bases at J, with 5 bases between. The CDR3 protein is CASSYSRDQPQHF. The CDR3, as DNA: TGTGCCAGCAGTTACTCGAGGGATCAGCCCCAGCATTTT.

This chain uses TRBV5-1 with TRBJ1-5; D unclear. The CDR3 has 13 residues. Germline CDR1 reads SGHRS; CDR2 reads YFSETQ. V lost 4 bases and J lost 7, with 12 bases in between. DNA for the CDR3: TGCGCCAGCAGCCCGAGTGGAGACCAGCCCCAGCATTTT. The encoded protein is CASSPSGDQPQHF.

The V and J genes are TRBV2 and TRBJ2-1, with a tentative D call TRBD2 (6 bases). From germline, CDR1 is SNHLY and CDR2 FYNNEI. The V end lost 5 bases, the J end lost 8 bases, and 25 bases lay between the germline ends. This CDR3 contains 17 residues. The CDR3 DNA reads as TGTGCCAGCAGTCGAGGTGGGGGGATTGGGGTTACGGATGAGCAGTTCTTC. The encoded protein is CASSRGGGIGVTDEQFF. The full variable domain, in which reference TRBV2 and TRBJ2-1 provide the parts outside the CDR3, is EPEVTQTPSHQVTQMGQEVILRCVPISNHLYFYWYRQILGQKVEFLVSFYNNEISEKSEIFDDQFSVERPDGSNFTLKIRSTKLEDSAMYFCASSRGGGIGVTDEQFFGPGTRLTVL.

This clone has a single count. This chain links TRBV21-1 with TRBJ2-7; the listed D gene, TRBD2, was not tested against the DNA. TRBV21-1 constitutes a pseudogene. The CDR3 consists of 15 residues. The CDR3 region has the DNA TGTGCCAGCAGGGGCGGGAGGGGAAAAGGGTACGAGCAGTACTTC. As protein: CASRGGRGKGYEQYF.

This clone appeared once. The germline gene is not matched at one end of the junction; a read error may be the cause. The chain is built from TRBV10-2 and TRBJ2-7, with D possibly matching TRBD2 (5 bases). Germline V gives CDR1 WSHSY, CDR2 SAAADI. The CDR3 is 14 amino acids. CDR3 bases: TGCGCCAGCCGTGACTCGGGGTCCTCCTACGAGCAGTACTTC. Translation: CASRDSGSSYEQYF.

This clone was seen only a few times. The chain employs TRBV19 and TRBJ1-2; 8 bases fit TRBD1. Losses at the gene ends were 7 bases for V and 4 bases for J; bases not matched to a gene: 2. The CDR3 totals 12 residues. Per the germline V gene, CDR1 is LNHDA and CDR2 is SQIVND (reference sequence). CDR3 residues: CASTGTGYGYTF. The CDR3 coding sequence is TGTGCCAGTACCGGGACAGGCTATGGCTACACCTTC.

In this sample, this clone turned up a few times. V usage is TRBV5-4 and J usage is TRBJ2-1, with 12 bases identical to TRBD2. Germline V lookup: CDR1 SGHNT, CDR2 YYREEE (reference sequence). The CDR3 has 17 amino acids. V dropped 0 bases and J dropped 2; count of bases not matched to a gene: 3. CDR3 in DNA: TGTGCCAGCAGCTTGGGACTAGCGGGAGACCCCTACAATGAGCAGTTCTTC. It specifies CASSLGLAGDPYNEQFF.

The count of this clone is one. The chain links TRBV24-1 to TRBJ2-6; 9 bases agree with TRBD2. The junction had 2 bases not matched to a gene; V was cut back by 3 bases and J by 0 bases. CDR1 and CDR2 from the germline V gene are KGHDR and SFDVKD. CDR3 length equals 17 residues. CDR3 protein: CATSDNSGGSGANVLTF. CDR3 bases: TGTGCCACCAGTGATAATAGCGGGGGCTCTGGGGCCAACGTCCTGACTTTC.